The present entry profiles one T cell receptor beta chain with its context. This sample was taken from a study of blood T cell repertoires in COVID-19. As originally analysed: Estimated nucleated cell counts came from reference gene primer amplification. This table comes from immunoSEQ multiplex PCR, and its TCRdb copy is limited to in-frame clones, with some not included. The V and J calls and the clone size are those of that table, but D and trimming were determined from the DNA. The sample carries approximately 160,000 clones, 65% to 85% recorded once. The age range of participants was about 18 to 95 years, with residence in around 22 US areas. Researchers sorted participants into cohorts using their self-reported clinical history. The junction had 8 bases not matched to a gene; V was cut back by 3 bases and J by 3 bases. The CDR3 runs to 14 residues. The germline CDR1 and CDR2 sequences are GTSNPN and SVGIG (reference sequence).

The clonotype comes from a woman aged 50 to 65 in a cohort exposed to, infected with or recovered from COVID-19 (not recorded which). Sequencing was done on a sample of PBMCs or T cells enriched from blood (not recorded which). V usage is TRBV30 and J usage is TRBJ2-7; 7 nucleotides agree with TRBD1. The CDR3 here is CAWSDPGTDYEQYF. CDR3 coding DNA: TGTGCCTGGAGCGATCCCGGGACAGACTACGAGCAGTACTTC.